This TCR beta chain was captured by sequencing in a study of T cell responses to AZD1222 COVID-19 vaccine. The study, taken as a whole, reports: Donors in the cohort were predominantly white British and more often female, and clonal diversity was possibly underestimated.

V dropped 6 bases and J dropped 4 bases, with 10 bases sitting between them. Germline CDR1 is MNHEY and CDR2 is SMNVEV (reference sequence). This CDR3 contains 13 residues. This clone was observed once. What it binds is unknown. Sequencing was performed with immunoSEQ multiplex PCR; in TCRdb, only in-frame clones are kept and a portion is missing. The sample carries 150,000 to 200,000 clones, around 92% recorded once. This sequence joins TRBV27 and TRBJ2-1; D is perhaps TRBD2 (5 bases). The specimen comprised peripheral blood, sampled on day 0 of AZD1222 vaccination. The source of this sequence is an adult in good health. The CDR3 loop is CASSSGGYNEQFF. The CDR3 nucleotides read TGTGCCAGCAGCAGCGGAGGATACAATGAGCAGTTCTTC.